This entry is about one T cell receptor (beta chain). The target antigen is unknown. This record comes from a study of human T cells and chemical hapten exposure. Germline V gene sequence: CDR1 MNHEY, CDR2 SMNVEV (reference sequence). V was pared by 10 bases and J by 7 bases, with 11 bases of the junction left unmatched. This CDR3 has 14 amino acids. The study used a library that attached unique molecular identifiers to individual cDNA molecules. One entry per CDR3 protein results from TCRdb running MiXCR on the RACE reads. The sample lists roughly 380,000 distinct CDR3 sequences, around 6% seen once, with around 6.1% in the top ten. Regarding the study as a whole: Expanded TCRs formed significantly more large CDR3 similarity clusters than controls.

Time point indicated: patch test 2, 6 weeks after DPC sensitization. The treatment was: therapeutic diphenylcyclopropenone sensitization with weekly scalp DPC. Each donor was an alopecia patient between 18 and 70 years of age who qualified for DPC. The material sequenced was whole blood, taken in connection with sensitization to the hapten diphenylcyclopropenone (DPC). The V call is TRBV27, the J call TRBJ1-4, with TRBD1 matching 8 bases. This clonotype originated in a young woman with alopecia areata. Some clones in this sample may be carry-over from other donors' samples. The CDR3 region has the DNA TGTGCCACCAGAGGTGTTGGGACAGGTGAAAAACTGTTTTTT. This translates into CATRGVGTGEKLFF.